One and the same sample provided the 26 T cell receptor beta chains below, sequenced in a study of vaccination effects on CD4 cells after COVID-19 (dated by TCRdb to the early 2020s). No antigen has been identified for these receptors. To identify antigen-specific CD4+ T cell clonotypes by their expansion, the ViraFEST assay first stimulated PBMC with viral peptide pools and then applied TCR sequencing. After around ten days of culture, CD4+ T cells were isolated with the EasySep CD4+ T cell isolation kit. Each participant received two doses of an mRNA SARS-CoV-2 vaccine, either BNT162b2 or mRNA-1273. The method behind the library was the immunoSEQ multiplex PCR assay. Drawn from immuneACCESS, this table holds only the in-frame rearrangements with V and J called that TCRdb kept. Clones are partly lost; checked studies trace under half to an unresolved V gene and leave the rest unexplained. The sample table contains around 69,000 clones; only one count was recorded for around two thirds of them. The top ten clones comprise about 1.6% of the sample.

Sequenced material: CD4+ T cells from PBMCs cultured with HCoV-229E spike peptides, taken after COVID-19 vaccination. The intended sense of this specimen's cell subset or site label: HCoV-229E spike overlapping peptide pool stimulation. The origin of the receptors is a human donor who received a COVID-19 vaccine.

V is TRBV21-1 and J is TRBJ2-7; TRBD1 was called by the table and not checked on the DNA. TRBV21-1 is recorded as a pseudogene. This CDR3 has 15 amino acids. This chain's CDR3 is CASSTPGQETYEQYV. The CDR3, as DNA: TGTGCCAGCAGCACCCCGGGACAGGAAACCTACGAGCAGTACGTC.

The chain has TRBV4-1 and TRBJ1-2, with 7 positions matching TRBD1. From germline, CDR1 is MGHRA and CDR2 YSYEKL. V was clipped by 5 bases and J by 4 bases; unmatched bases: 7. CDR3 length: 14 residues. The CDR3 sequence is CASSSTGESYGYTF. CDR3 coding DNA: TGCGCCAGCAGCTCTACAGGGGAGAGCTATGGCTACACCTTC.

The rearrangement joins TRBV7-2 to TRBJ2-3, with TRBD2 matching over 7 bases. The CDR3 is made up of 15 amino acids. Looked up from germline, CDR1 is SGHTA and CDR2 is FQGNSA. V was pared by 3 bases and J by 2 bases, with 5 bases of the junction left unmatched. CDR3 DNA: TGTGCCAGCAGCTTCTTAAGCGGGGTCACAGATACGCAGTATTTT. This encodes CASSFLSGVTDTQYF.

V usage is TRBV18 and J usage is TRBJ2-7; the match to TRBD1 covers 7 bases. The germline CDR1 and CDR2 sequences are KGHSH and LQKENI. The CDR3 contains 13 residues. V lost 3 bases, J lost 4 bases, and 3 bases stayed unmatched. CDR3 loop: CASSPVDRYEQYV. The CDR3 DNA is TGTGCCAGCTCACCCGTGGACAGGTACGAGCAGTACGTC.

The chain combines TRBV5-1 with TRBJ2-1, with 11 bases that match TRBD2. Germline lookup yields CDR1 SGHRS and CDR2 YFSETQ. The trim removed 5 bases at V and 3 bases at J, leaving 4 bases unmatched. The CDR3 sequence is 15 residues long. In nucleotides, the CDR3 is TGCGCCAGCAGTCCTAGCGGGGGGTTCTACAATGAGCAGTTCTTC. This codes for CASSPSGGFYNEQFF.

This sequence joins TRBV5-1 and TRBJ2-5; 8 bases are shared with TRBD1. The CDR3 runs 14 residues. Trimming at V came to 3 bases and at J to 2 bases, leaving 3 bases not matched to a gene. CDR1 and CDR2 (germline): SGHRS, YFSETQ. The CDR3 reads CASSSTGGQETQYF. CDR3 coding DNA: TGCGCCAGCAGCTCTACAGGGGGGCAAGAGACCCAGTACTTC.

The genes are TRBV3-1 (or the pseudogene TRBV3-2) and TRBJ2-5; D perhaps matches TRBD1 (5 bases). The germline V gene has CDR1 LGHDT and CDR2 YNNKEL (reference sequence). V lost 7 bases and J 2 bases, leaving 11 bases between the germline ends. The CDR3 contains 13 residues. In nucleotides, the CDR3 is TGTGCCAGCAAAAGGGCAGGGCAAGAGACCCAGTACTTC. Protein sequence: CASKRAGQETQYF.

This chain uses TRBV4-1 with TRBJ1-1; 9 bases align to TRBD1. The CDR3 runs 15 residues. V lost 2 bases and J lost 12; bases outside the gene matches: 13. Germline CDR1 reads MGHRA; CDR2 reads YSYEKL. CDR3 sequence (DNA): TGCGCCAGCAGCCAAACCGGGACAGGGTCGGGGGAGACTTTCTTT. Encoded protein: CASSQTGTGSGETFF.

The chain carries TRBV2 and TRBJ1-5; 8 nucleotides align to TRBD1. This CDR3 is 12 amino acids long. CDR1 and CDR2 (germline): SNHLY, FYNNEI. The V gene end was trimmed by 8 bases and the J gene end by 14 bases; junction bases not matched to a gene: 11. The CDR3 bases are TGTGCCAGCGGGAACTTCGGGACAGGAAAGCATTTT. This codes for CASGNFGTGKHF.

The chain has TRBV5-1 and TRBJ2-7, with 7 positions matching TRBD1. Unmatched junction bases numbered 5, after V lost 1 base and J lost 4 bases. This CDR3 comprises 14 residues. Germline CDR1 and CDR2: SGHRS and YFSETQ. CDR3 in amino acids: CASSLTGTAYEQYV. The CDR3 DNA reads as TGCGCCAGCAGCTTGACCGGGACAGCTTACGAGCAGTACGTC.

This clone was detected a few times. The CDR3 region is CASNSGTGREETQYF. As DNA, the CDR3 is TGTGCCAGCAACTCCGGGACAGGGAGGGAAGAGACCCAGTACTTC. The V call is TRBV7-2, the J call TRBJ2-5; 9 bases are a match to TRBD1. The germline gives CDR1 SGHTA, CDR2 FQGNSA. The CDR3 consists of 15 residues. V was clipped by 7 bases and J by 3 bases; unmatched bases: 9.

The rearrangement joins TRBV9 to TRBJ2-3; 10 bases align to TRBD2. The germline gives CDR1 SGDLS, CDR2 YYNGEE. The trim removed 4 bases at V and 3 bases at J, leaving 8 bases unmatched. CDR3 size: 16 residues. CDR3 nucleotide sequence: TGTGCCAGCAGCCAGGTCCCTAGCGGGGGTACAGATACGCAGTATTTT. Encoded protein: CASSQVPSGGTDTQYF.

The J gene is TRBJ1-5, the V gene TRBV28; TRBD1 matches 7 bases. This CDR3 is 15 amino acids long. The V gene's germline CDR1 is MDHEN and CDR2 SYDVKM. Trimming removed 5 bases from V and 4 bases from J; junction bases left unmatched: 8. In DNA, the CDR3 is TGTGCCAGCAGTCCCGGGACAGCCCAAAATCAGCCCCAGCATTTT. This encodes CASSPGTAQNQPQHF. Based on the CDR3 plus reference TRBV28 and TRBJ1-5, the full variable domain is DVKVTQSSRYLVKRTGEKVFLECVQDMDHENMFWYRQDPGLGLRLIYFSYDVKMKEKGDIPEGYSVSREKKERFSLILESASTNQTSMYLCASSPGTAQNQPQHFGDGTRLSIL.

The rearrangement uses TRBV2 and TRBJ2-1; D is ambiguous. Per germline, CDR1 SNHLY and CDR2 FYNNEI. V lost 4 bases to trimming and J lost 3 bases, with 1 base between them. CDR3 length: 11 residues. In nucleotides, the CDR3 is TGTGCCAGCAGTGTCTACAATGAGCAGTTCTTC. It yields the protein CASSVYNEQFF.

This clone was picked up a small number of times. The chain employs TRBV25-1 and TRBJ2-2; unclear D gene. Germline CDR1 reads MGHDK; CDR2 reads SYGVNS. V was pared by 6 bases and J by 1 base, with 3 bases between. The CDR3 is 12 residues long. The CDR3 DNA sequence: TGTGCCAGCAGACAGAACACCGGGGAGCTGTTTTTT. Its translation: CASRQNTGELFF.

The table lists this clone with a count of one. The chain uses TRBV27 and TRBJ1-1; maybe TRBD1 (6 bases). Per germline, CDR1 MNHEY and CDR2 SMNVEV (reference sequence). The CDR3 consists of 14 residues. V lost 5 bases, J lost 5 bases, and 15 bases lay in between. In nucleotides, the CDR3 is TGTGCCAGCAGTGGCATACACAGGGTAACTGAAGCTTTCTTT. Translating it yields CASSGIHRVTEAFF.

The CDR3 nucleotides are TGTGCCAGCAGCTTAACGGGACAGGGGGTATATGGCTACACCTTC. The encoded protein is CASSLTGQGVYGYTF. The chain is built from TRBV5-4 and TRBJ1-2; the match to TRBD1 covers 11 bases. With V trimmed by 2 bases and J by 5 bases, 5 bases remained unmatched. CDR3 length: 15 amino acids. Germline CDR1 is SGHNT and CDR2 is YYREEE (reference sequence).

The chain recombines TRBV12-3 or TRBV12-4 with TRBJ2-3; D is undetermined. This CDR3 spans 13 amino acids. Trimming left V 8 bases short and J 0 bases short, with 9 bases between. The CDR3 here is CASGQTSTDTQYF. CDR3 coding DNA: TGTGCCAGCGGGCAGACTAGCACAGATACGCAGTATTTT.

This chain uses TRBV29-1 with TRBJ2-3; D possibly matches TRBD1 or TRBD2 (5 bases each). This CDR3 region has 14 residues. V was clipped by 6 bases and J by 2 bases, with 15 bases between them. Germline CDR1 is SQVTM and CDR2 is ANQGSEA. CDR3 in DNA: TGCAGCGTCGGTACCGGGACCACCACAGATACGCAGTATTTT. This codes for CSVGTGTTTDTQYF.

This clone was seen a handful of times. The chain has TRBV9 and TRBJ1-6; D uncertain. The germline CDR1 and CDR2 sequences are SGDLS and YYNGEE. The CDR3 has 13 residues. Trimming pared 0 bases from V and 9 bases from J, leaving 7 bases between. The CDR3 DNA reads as TGTGCCAGCAGCGTAGATCAAGGTTCACCCCTCCACTTT. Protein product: CASSVDQGSPLHF.

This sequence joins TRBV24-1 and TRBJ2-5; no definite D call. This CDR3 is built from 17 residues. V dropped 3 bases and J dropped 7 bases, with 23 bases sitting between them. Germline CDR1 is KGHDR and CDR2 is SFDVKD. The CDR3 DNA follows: TGTGCCACCAGTGATCCTACGGACGGGCCCGGCCCAGGGACCCAGTACTTC. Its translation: CATSDPTDGPGPGTQYF.

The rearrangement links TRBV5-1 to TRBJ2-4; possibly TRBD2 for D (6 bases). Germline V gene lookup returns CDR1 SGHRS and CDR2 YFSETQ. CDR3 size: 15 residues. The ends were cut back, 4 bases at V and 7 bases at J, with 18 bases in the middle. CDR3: CASSRGGDQNNIQYF. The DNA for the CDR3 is TGCGCCAGCAGCCGCGGAGGGGACCAGAATAACATTCAGTACTTC.

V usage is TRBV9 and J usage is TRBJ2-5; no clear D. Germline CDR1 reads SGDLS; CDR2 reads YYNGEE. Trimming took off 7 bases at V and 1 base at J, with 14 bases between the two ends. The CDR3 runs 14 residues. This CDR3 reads CASGRVDGQETQYF. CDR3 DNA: TGTGCCAGCGGCCGCGTAGATGGCCAAGAGACCCAGTACTTC.

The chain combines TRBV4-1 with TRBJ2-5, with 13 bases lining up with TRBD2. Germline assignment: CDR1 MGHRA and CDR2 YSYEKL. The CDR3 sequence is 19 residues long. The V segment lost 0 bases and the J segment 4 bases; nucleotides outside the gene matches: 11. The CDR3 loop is CASSQESGTSGGASETQYF. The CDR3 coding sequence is TGCGCCAGCAGCCAAGAAAGTGGAACTAGCGGGGGGGCGTCAGAGACCCAGTACTTC.

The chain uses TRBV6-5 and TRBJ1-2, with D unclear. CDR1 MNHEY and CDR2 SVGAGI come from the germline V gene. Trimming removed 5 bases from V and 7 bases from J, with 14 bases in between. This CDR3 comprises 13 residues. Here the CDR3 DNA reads TGTGCCAGCAGTCTCTGGAGGGAAGGTGGCTACACCTTC. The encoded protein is CASSLWREGGYTF.

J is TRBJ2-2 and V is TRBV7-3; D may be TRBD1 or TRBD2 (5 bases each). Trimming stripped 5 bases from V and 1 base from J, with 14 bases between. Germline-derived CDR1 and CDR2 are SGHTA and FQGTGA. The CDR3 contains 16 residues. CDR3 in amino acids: CASSVTGTRNTGELFF. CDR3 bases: TGTGCCAGCAGCGTTACCGGGACGAGGAACACCGGGGAGCTGTTTTTT.